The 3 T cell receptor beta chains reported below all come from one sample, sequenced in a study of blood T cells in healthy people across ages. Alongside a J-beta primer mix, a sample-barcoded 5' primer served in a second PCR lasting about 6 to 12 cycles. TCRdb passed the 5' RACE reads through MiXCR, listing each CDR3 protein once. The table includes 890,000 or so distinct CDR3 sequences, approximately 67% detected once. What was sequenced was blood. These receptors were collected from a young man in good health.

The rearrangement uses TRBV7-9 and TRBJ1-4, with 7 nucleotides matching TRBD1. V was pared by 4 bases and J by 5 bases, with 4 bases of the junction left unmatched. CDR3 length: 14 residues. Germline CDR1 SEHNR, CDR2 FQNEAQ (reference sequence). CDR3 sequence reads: CASSSTGKNEKLFF. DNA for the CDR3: TGTGCCAGCAGCTCGACAGGGAAGAATGAAAAACTGTTTTTT. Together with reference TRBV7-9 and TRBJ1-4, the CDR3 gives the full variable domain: DTGVSQNPRHKITKRGQNVTFRCDPISEHNRLYWYRQTLGQGPEFLTYFQNEAQLEKSRLLSDRFSAERPKGSFSTLEIQRTEQGDSAMYLCASSSTGKNEKLFFGSGTQLSVL.

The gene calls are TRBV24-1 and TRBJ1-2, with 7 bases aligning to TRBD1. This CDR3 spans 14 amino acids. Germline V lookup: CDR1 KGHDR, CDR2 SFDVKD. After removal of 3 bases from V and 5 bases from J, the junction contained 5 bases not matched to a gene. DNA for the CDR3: TGTGCCACCAGTGATGAAGACAGGGTGTATGGCTACACCTTC. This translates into CATSDEDRVYGYTF.

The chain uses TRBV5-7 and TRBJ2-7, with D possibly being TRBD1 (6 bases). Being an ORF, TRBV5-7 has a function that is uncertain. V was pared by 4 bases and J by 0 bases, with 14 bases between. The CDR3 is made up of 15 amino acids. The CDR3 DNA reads TGTGCCAGCAGCCCCGGGACATTTCTCTCCTACGAGCAGTACTTC. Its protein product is CASSPGTFLSYEQYF.